This T cell receptor beta chain was sequenced during a study of spatial heterogeneity in lung cancer. Study overall: More than nine raw reads, on average, carried each unique TCR and UMI combination.

CDR1 LGHDT and CDR2 YNNKEL come from the germline V gene (reference sequence). CDR3 length equals 17 residues. The germline V and J ends were trimmed by 2 bases and 2 bases, with 19 bases remaining between them. There are many counts of this clonotype. Time point described: blood at routine non-recurrence follow-up after resection. From tumor, nontumor lung or frozen PBMC, whole RNA was taken unsorted for sequencing. A unique molecular identifier was carried by every single TCR cDNA molecule. TCRdb reprocessed the 5' RACE reads via MiXCR and lists one record per CDR3 protein. The data contain about 52,000 distinct CDR3 sequences, more than 6.5% of them seen just once; the ten biggest clones take up about a third.

The genes are TRBV3-1 and TRBJ2-7; no firm D call. The starting material was PBMCs, obtained at follow-up. The receptor comes from a female donor with early-stage non-small cell lung cancer. Here the CDR3 reads CASSQPSYGRPTYEQYF. DNA of the CDR3: TGTGCCAGCAGCCAACCCTCTTACGGGCGACCAACCTACGAGCAGTACTTC.